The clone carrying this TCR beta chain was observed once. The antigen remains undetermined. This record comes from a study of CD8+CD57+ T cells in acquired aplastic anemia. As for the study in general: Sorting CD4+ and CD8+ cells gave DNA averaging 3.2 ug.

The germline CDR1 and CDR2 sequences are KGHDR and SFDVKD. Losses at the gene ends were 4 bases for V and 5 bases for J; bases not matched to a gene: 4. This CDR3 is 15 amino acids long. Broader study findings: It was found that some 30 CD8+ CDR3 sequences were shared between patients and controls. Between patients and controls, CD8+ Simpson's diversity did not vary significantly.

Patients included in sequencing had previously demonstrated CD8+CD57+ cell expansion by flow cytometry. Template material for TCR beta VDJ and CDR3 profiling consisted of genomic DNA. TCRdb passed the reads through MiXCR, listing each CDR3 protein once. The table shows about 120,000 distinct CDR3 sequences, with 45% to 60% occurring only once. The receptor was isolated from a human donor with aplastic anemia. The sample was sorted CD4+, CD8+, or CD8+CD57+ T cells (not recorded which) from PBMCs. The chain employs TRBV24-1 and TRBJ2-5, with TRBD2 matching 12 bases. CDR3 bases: TGTGCCACCAGTGAACGGACTAGCGGGATGGAGACCCAGTACTTC. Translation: CATSERTSGMETQYF.